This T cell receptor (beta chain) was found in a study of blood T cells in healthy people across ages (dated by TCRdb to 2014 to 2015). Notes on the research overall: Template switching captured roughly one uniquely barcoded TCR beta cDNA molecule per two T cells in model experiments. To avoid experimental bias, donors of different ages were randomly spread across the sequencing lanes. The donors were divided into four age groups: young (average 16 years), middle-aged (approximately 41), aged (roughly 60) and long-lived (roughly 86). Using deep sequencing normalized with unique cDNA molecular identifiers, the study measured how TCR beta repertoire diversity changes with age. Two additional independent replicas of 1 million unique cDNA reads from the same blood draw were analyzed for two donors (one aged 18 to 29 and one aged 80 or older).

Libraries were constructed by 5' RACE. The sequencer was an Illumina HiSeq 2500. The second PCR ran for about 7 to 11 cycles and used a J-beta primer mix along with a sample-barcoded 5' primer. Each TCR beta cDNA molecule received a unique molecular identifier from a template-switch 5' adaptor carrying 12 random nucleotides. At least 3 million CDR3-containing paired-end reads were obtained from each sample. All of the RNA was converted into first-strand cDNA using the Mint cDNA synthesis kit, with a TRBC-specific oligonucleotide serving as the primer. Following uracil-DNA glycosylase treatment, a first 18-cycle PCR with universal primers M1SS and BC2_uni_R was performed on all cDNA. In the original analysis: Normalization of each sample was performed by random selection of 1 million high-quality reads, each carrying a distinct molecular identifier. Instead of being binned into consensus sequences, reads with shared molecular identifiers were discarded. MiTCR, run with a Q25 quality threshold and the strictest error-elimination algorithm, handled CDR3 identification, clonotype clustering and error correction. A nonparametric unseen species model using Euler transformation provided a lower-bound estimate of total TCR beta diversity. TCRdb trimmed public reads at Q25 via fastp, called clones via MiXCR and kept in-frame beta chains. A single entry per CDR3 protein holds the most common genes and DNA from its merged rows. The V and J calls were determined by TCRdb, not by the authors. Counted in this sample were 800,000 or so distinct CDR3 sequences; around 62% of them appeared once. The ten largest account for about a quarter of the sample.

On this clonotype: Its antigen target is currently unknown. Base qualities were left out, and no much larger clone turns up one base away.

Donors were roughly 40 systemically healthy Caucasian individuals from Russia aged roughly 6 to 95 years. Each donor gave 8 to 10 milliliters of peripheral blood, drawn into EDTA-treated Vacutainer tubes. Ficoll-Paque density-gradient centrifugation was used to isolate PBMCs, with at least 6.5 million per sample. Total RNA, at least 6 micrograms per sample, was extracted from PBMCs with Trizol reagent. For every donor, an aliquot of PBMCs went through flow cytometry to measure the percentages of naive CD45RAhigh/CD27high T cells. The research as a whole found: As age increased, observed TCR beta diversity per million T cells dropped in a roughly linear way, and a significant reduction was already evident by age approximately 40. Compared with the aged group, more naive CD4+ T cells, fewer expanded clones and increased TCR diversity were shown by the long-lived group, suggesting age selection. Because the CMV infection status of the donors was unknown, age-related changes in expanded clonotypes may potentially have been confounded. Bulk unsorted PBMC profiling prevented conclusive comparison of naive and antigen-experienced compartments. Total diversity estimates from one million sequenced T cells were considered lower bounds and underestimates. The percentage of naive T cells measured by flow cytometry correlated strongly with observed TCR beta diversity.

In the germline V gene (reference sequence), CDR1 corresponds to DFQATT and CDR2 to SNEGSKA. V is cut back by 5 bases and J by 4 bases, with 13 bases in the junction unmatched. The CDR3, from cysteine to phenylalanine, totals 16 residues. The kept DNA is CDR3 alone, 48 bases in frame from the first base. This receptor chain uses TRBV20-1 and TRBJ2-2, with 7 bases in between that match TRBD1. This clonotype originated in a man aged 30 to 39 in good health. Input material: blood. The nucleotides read TGCAGTGCTCGGATCCACAGGGGATTGAGCACCGGGGAGCTGTTTTTT. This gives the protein CSARIHRGLSTGELFF.